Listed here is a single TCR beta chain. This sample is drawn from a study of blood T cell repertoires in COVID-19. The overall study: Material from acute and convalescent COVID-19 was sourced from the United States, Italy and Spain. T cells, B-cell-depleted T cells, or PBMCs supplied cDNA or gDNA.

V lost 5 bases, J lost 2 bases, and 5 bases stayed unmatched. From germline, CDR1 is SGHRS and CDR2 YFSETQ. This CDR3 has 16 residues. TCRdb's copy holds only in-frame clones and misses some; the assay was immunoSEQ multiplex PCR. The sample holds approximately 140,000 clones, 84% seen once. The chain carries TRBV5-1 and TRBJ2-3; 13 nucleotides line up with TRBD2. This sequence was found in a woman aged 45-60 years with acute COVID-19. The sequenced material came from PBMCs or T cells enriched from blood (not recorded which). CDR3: CASRLLAGGYTDTQYF. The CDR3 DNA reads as TGCGCCAGCAGACTACTAGCGGGAGGGTACACAGATACGCAGTATTTT.